These 30 T cell receptor beta chains were sequenced from one sample in a study of CD8+ T cells in alopecia areata. In each case, RNA was isolated and then reverse transcribed into cDNA as the sequencing template. Sequencing used immunoSEQ multiplex PCR; TCRdb keeps in-frame clones, though not all of them. The data contain 150,000 to 200,000 clones, approximately 60% of them seen just once; the ten biggest clones take up about 4.4%. The sample taken for sequencing was CD4+ T cells sorted from blood. These receptors all come from a human donor in good health.

The V and J genes are TRBV30 and TRBJ2-2; 7 nucleotides line up with TRBD2. V lost 4 bases, J lost 7 bases, and 9 bases stayed unmatched. From germline, CDR1 is GTSNPN and CDR2 SVGIG (reference sequence). CDR3 length: 14 amino acids. CDR3 loop: CAWKAGRSGGELFF. CDR3 DNA sequence: TGTGCCTGGAAAGCGGGGAGGAGCGGCGGGGAGCTGTTTTTT.

The genes are TRBV5-8 and TRBJ2-1; D unclear. Germline V lookup: CDR1 SGHTS, CDR2 YDEGEE. This CDR3 has 14 residues. V lost 1 base, J lost 9 bases, and 14 bases lay in between. The CDR3 nucleotides read TGTGCCAGCAGCTTGTATTCTGAGGTCGGTGAGCAGTTCTTC. This encodes CASSLYSEVGEQFF. Drawing the rest from reference TRBV5-8 and TRBJ2-1, the complete variable domain is EAGVTQSPTHLIKTRGQQATLRCSPISGHTSVYWYQQALGLGLQFLLWYDEGEERNRGNFPPRFSGRQFPNYSSELNVNALELEDSALYLCASSLYSEVGEQFFGPGTRLTVL.

This chain connects TRBV25-1 to TRBJ1-5; D not certain. This CDR3 is built from 14 residues. Trimming stripped 3 bases from V and 5 bases from J, with 11 bases between. Per germline, CDR1 MGHDK and CDR2 SYGVNS. The CDR3 sequence is CASSEYKDYQPQHF. In nucleotides, the CDR3 is TGTGCCAGCAGTGAGTACAAAGACTATCAGCCCCAGCATTTT.

V is TRBV7-2 and J is TRBJ2-3; no clear D gene. This CDR3 region has 16 residues. The germline V gene encodes CDR1 SGHTA and CDR2 FQGNSA. The V gene lost 0 bases and the J gene lost 2 bases, with 12 bases spanning the gap. Here the CDR3 reads CASSLASVGSTDTQYF. The DNA for the CDR3 is TGTGCCAGCAGCTTAGCGTCGGTGGGTTCCACAGATACGCAGTATTTT.

The sample holds a few counts of this clone. This sequence joins TRBV29-1 and TRBJ2-7, with TRBD1 matching over 7 bases. This CDR3 has 13 amino acids. Germline values: CDR1 SQVTM, CDR2 ANQGSEA. V lost 7 bases and J lost 2; bases outside the gene matches: 8. The CDR3 DNA reads as TGCAGCGCTAGACAGGGTTATACCTACGAGCAGTACTTC. It is translated as CSARQGYTYEQYF.

The chain is built from TRBV29-1 and TRBJ1-2, with unresolved D. CDR3 length: 16 residues. Germline V gene sequence: CDR1 SQVTM, CDR2 ANQGSEA. The ends were cut back, 0 bases at V and 4 bases at J, with 18 bases in the middle. DNA of the CDR3: TGCAGCGTTGAAGATGGAAGAACACCGATTCCCTATGGCTACACCTTC. The encoded protein is CSVEDGRTPIPYGYTF.

V is TRBV29-1 and J is TRBJ2-3; possible D gene TRBD2, 5 bases. This CDR3 has 14 residues. The ends were cut back, 6 bases at V and 3 bases at J, with 16 bases in the middle. Germline assignment: CDR1 SQVTM and CDR2 ANQGSEA. The CDR3 nucleotides read TGCAGCGTCGACCTCGGTGGGAGTACAGATACGCAGTATTTT. This encodes CSVDLGGSTDTQYF.

This clone was detected only a few times. The rearrangement joins TRBV25-1 to TRBJ2-3, with TRBD2 identical over 9 bases. CDR1 is MGHDK, CDR2 SYGVNS, per germline. CDR3 length: 15 residues. J lost 5 bases, V lost 3 bases, and 6 bases had no gene match. CDR3 nucleotides: TGTGCCAGCAGTGACGTAGCGGGAGTAAGAGATACGCAGTATTTT. Encoded protein: CASSDVAGVRDTQYF.

This chain joins TRBV11-2 and TRBJ2-6; D not resolved. In germline, CDR1 is SGHAT, CDR2 FQNNGV. The CDR3 is 16 residues long. V was cut by 0 bases and J by 2 bases, with 8 bases left in between. In DNA form, the CDR3 reads TGTGCCAGCAGCTTAGAAAGGTCCGCTGGGGCCAACGTCCTGACTTTC. This codes for CASSLERSAGANVLTF.

The chain uses TRBV18 and TRBJ1-5; no clear D gene. CDR3 length: 14 residues. In germline, CDR1 is KGHSH, CDR2 LQKENI. Trimming stripped 6 bases from V and 3 bases from J, with 12 bases between. The CDR3 loop reads CASSLNDANQPQHF. CDR3 DNA sequence: TGTGCCAGCTCCCTAAACGACGCCAATCAGCCCCAGCATTTT. Full variable domain (rest looked up from reference TRBV18 and TRBJ1-5): NAGVMQNPRHLVRRRGQEARLRCSPMKGHSHVYWYRQLPEEGLKFMVYLQKENIIDESGMPKERFSAEFPKEGPSILRIQQVVRGDSAAYFCASSLNDANQPQHFGDGTRLSIL.

This chain uses TRBV28 with TRBJ1-2, with D perhaps TRBD1 (6 bases). The V end lost 5 bases, the J end lost 6 bases, and 16 bases lay between the germline ends. Germline V gene lookup returns CDR1 MDHEN and CDR2 SYDVKM. This CDR3 is 14 amino acids long. The CDR3 loop reads CASSRLPGVDGYTF. In nucleotides, the CDR3 is TGTGCCAGCAGTAGACTCCCAGGGGTCGATGGCTACACCTTC.

The V call is TRBV29-1, the J call TRBJ2-7; 9 bases align to TRBD1. Trimming cost V 6 bases and J 5 bases; bases outside gene matches: 8. The CDR3 consists of 13 residues. Germline values: CDR1 SQVTM, CDR2 ANQGSEA. Here the CDR3 reads CSVGGTGFNEQYF. The CDR3 DNA reads TGCAGCGTAGGAGGGACAGGGTTCAACGAGCAGTACTTC.

This clone was found a few times. The V and J genes are TRBV29-1 and TRBJ2-7, with 9 bases aligning to TRBD1. The CDR3 is 16 residues long. The V segment lost 6 bases and the J segment 5 bases; nucleotides outside the gene matches: 17. In germline, CDR1 is SQVTM, CDR2 ANQGSEA. The CDR3 sequence: CSVERGQGMLGNEQYF. Written as DNA, the CDR3 is TGCAGCGTCGAGCGTGGACAGGGGATGTTAGGAAACGAGCAGTACTTC.

The CDR3: CATMGSGGQPQHF. The CDR3 coding sequence is TGCGCCACTATGGGGTCAGGGGGACAGCCCCAGCATTTT. The V gene is TRBV10-2, the J gene TRBJ1-5, with 7 bases that match TRBD1. From germline, CDR1 is WSHSY and CDR2 SAAADI. After removal of 10 bases from V and 7 bases from J, the junction contained 10 bases not matched to a gene. This CDR3 comprises 13 residues.

CDR3 in amino acids: CASSLVRTGSLNEQFF. CDR3 coding DNA: TGTGCCAGCAGCTTAGTTCGGACAGGGAGTCTTAATGAGCAGTTCTTC. V usage is TRBV7-9 and J usage is TRBJ2-1; the match to TRBD1 covers 8 bases. CDR1 SEHNR and CDR2 FQNEAQ come from the germline V gene (reference sequence). J gave up 7 bases and V 1 base, and 9 bases lay outside the gene matches. The CDR3 covers 16 residues.

This chain connects TRBV20-1 to TRBJ2-3; D is undetermined. This CDR3 contains 11 residues. V was clipped by 7 bases and J by 5 bases, with 10 bases between them. Germline V gives CDR1 DFQATT, CDR2 SNEGSKA (reference sequence). The CDR3: CSGGVGDTQYF. The DNA for the CDR3 is TGCAGTGGCGGAGTTGGAGATACGCAGTATTTT.

This clone appeared a few times. CDR3 sequence reads: CSVVITGELFF. The CDR3 coding sequence is TGCAGCGTTGTTATCACCGGGGAGCTGTTTTTT. The V call is TRBV29-1, the J call TRBJ2-2, with unresolved D. This CDR3 spans 11 amino acids. The germline V and J ends were trimmed by 4 bases and 4 bases, with 4 bases remaining between them. CDR1 and CDR2 (germline): SQVTM, ANQGSEA.

On this clone itself: The sample holds other DNA sequences that translate to the same CDR3. This rearrangement joins TRBV2 to TRBJ2-5; 8 bases map to TRBD2. Germline V gene lookup returns CDR1 SNHLY and CDR2 FYNNEI. The CDR3 has 14 amino acids. V dropped 1 base and J dropped 4; count of bases not matched to a gene: 2. CDR3 amino acids: CASSEVAGGETQYF. CDR3 coding DNA: TGTGCCAGCAGTGAAGTCGCGGGAGGAGAGACCCAGTACTTC.

This clone occurred once. This sequence joins TRBV29-1 and TRBJ2-7, with D maybe TRBD2 (5 bases). Germline CDR1 and CDR2: SQVTM and ANQGSEA. This CDR3 is 12 amino acids long. V was pared by 2 bases and J by 5 bases, with 10 bases between. For the CDR3, the DNA is TGCAGCGTTGAAAAGTTCGGGAACGAGCAGTACTTC. Translation gives CSVEKFGNEQYF.

This rearrangement joins TRBV2 to TRBJ2-1; D is ambiguous. Trimming left V 8 bases short and J 5 bases short, with 10 bases between. Per the germline V gene, CDR1 is SNHLY and CDR2 is FYNNEI. The CDR3 consists of 12 residues. CDR3 amino acids: CASYSGHNEQFF. CDR3 coding DNA: TGTGCCAGCTATTCCGGACACAATGAGCAGTTCTTC.

This sequence joins TRBV27 and TRBJ1-5; a weak D match, TRBD1 (5 bases). Per the germline V gene, CDR1 is MNHEY and CDR2 is SMNVEV (reference sequence). Trimming took off 6 bases at V and 6 bases at J, with 18 bases between the two ends. The CDR3 totals 15 residues. Written as DNA, the CDR3 is TGTGCCAGCAGCTTGAAAGGCCCGGGACGTCAGCCCCAGCATTTT. As protein: CASSLKGPGRQPQHF.

This clone was observed a handful of times. The chain has TRBV14 and TRBJ1-1; no definite D call. CDR1 is SGHDN and CDR2 is FVKESK in the germline V gene. Trimming cost V 5 bases and J 0 bases, with 7 bases left between them. This CDR3 is built from 13 residues. The CDR3 DNA sequence: TGTGCCAGCAGCTTAAACATGAACACTGAAGCTTTCTTT. Translating gives CASSLNMNTEAFF. The whole variable domain, remainder taken from reference TRBV14 and TRBJ1-1, is EAGVTQFPSHSVIEKGQTVTLRCDPISGHDNLYWYRRVMGKEIKFLLHFVKESKQDESGMPNNRFLAERTGGTYSTLKVQPAELEDSGVYFCASSLNMNTEAFFGQGTRLTVV.

The chain links TRBV18 to TRBJ2-3; D uncertain. CDR1 KGHSH and CDR2 LQKENI come from the germline V gene. Trimming stripped 2 bases from V and 0 bases from J, with 12 bases between. The CDR3 runs to 16 residues. CDR3 region: CASSPRTTTSTDTQYF. CDR3 sequence (DNA): TGTGCCAGCTCACCAAGAACGACAACTAGCACAGATACGCAGTATTTT.

The CDR3 sequence: CSAPVVDTQYF. DNA of the CDR3: TGCAGTGCCCCTGTTGTAGATACGCAGTATTTT. The chain combines TRBV20-1 with TRBJ2-3; D call uncertain. Germline values: CDR1 DFQATT, CDR2 SNEGSKA (reference sequence). The CDR3 contains 11 residues. Trimming stripped 6 bases from V and 5 bases from J, with 9 bases between.

This sequence joins TRBV29-1 and TRBJ2-3; tentatively, D is TRBD2 (6 bases). There are 13 residues in the CDR3. Trimming shortened V by 6 bases and J by 2 bases, and 12 bases separated the two germline ends. CDR1 and CDR2 (germline): SQVTM, ANQGSEA. CDR3 loop: CSVRREITDTQYF. As DNA, the CDR3 is TGCAGCGTGCGACGGGAGATCACAGATACGCAGTATTTT.

CDR3 amino acids: CASSSRVSNTGELFF. CDR3 bases: TGTGCCAGCAGCAGCCGCGTGTCGAACACCGGGGAGCTGTTTTTT. The V call is TRBV7-2, the J call TRBJ2-2; no clear D. CDR1 SGHTA and CDR2 FQGNSA come from the germline V gene. Trimming removed 5 bases at V and 0 bases at J, with 10 bases between. The CDR3 contains 15 residues.

This chain links TRBV6-6 with TRBJ2-7; D is ambiguous. V lost 7 bases and J lost 2, with 9 bases in between. Germline lookup yields CDR1 MNHNY and CDR2 SVGAGI (reference sequence). The CDR3 contains 12 residues. CDR3 DNA sequence: TGTGCCAGCAATACTCCCCCCTACGAGCAGTACTTC. This gives the protein CASNTPPYEQYF.

V and J are TRBV5-1 and TRBJ2-1; TRBD1 matches 8 bases. V dropped 1 base and J dropped 4; count of bases not matched to a gene: 7. The germline V gene has CDR1 SGHRS and CDR2 YFSETQ. This CDR3 is 16 amino acids long. This CDR3 reads CASSLMPGQAYNEQFF. The CDR3 DNA reads as TGCGCCAGCAGCTTGATGCCGGGACAGGCTTACAATGAGCAGTTCTTC.

V usage is TRBV6-1 and J usage is TRBJ2-6; 7 nucleotides agree with TRBD1. The germline V gene has CDR1 MNHNS and CDR2 SASEGT. The CDR3 is 17 amino acids. The V and J ends lost 2 bases and 4 bases, in that order; junction bases with no gene match: 8. The chain's CDR3 is CASSEFPDRAGANVLTF. The CDR3 nucleotides are TGTGCCAGCAGTGAATTCCCCGACAGGGCCGGGGCCAACGTCCTGACTTTC.

This chain uses TRBV30 with TRBJ2-3; a weak D match, TRBD2 (6 bases). Germline CDR1 is GTSNPN and CDR2 is SVGIG (reference sequence). V was shortened by 2 bases and J by 1 base, with 7 bases between the two germline ends. The CDR3 spans 13 residues. The CDR3 DNA sequence: TGTGCCTGGAGTACGGGAGGCACAGATACGCAGTATTTT. Translated: CAWSTGGTDTQYF.